Sequencing of this T cell receptor (beta chain) was carried out in a study of cytotoxic CD8 clonotypes in ibrutinib-treated CLL. About the study: Productive templates averaged about 230,000 per sample, and productive rearrangements 94,082. Points from the study as a whole: Baseline clonality exceeded age-matched healthy donors and tracked circulating CD8+ T-cell counts. Treatment left the uncommon public clonotypes either contracted or stable in frequency.

Germline V CDR1 and CDR2: SEHNR, FQNEAQ (reference sequence). Germline trimming cut 5 bases from V and 5 bases from J; bases unmatched to any gene: 3. This CDR3 contains 15 residues. Profiling relied on immunoSEQ multiplex PCR, and the TCRdb table lists in-frame clones only, not all of them. The sample holds about 97,000 clones, approximately 71% seen once. With respect to this clone: The antigen is unknown.

This TCR was sampled from a human donor with chronic lymphocytic leukemia. This chain links TRBV7-9 with TRBJ2-2; 12 positions agree with TRBD2. Sequencing used PBMCs, obtained after 24 months of ibrutinib treatment. CDR3 sequence reads: CASSAGTSGTGELFF. Here the CDR3 DNA reads TGTGCCAGCAGCGCGGGGACTAGCGGGACCGGGGAGCTGTTTTTT.